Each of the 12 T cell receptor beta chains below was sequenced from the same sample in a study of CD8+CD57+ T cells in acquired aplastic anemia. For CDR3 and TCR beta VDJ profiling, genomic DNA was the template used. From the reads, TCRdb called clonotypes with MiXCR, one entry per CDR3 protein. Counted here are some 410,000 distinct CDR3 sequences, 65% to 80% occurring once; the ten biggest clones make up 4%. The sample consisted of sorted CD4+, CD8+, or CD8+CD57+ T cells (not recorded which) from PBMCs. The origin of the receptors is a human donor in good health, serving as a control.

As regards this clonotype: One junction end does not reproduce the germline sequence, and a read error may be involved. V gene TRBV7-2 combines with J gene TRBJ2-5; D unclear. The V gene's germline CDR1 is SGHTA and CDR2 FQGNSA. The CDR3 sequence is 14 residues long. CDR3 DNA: TGTGCCAGCAGCTCTGCCCCGCACCAAGAGACGCAGTACTTC. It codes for CASSSAPHQETQYF.

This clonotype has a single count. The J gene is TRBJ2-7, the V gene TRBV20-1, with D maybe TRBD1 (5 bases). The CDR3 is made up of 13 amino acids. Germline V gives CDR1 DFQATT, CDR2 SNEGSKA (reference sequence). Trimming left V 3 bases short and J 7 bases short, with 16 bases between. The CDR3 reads CSARRQNTEEQYF. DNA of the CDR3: TGCAGTGCTAGGAGACAGAACACTGAAGAGCAGTACTTC.

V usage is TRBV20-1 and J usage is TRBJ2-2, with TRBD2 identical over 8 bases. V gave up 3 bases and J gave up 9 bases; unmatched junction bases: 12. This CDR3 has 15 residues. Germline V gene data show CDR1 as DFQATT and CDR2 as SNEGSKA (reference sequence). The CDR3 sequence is CSARQGEAGARELFF. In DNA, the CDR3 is TGCAGTGCTAGGCAAGGAGAAGCGGGAGCCAGGGAGCTGTTTTTT.

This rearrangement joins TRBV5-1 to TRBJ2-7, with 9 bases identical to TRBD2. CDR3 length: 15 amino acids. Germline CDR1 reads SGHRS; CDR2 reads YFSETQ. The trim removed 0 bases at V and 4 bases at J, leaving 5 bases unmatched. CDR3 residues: CASSLAGLAGYEQYF. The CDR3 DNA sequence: TGCGCCAGCAGCTTGGCGGGACTAGCTGGTTACGAGCAGTACTTC.

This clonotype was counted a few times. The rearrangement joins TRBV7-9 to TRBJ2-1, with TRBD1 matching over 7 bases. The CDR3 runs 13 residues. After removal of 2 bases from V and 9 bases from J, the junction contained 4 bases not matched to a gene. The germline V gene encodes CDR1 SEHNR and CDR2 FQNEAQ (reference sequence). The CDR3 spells CASSLQGVSEQFF. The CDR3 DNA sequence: TGTGCCAGCAGCTTACAGGGGGTTAGTGAGCAGTTCTTC.

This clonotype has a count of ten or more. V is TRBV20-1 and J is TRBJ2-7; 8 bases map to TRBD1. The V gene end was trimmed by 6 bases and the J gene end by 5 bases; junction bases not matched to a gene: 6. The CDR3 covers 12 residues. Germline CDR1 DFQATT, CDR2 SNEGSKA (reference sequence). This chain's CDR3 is CSAGQGGNEQYF. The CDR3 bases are TGCAGTGCAGGACAGGGAGGAAACGAGCAGTACTTC.

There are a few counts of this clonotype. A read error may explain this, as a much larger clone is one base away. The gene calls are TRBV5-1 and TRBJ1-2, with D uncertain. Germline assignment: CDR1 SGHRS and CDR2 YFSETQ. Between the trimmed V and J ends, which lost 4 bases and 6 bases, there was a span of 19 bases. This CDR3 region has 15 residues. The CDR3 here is CASSPGPQNPHGYTF. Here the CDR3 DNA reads TGCGCCAGCAGCCCCGGGCCACAGAATCCTCATGGCTACACCTTC.

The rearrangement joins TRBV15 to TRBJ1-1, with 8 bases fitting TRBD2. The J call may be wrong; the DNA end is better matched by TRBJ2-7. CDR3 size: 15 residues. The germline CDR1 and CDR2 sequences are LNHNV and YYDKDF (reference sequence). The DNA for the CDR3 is TGTGCCACCAGCAGAGAGAGCGGGGGCCCCAACGAGCAGTACTTC. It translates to CATSRESGGPNEQYF.

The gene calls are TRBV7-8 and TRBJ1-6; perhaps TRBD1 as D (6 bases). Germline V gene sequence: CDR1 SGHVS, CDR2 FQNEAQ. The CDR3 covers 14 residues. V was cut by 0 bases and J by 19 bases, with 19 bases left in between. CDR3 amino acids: CASSLAGGPHTQHF. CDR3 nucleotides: TGTGCCAGCAGCTTAGCCGGGGGCCCCCATACGCAGCACTTT.

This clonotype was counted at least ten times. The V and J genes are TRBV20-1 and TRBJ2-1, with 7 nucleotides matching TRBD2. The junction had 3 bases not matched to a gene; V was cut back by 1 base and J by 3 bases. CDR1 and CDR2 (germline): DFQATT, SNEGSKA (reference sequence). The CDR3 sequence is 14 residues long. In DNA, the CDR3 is TGCAGTGCTAGAGTTGGGGGGGGCTACAATGAGCAGTTCTTC. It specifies CSARVGGGYNEQFF.

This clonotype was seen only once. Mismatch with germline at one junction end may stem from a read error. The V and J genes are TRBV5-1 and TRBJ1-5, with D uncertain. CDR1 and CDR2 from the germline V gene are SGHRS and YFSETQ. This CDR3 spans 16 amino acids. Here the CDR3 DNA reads TGTGCCAGCAGCTTTGATGGCAGATTTTCTAGTCAGCCCCAGCATTTT. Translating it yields CASSFDGRFSSQPQHF.

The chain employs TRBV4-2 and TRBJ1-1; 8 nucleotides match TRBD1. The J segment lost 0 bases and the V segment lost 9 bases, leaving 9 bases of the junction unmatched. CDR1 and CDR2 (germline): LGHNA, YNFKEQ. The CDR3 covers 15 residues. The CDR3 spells CASRWDRRLNTEAFF. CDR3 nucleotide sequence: TGTGCCAGTAGATGGGACAGGAGATTGAACACTGAAGCTTTCTTT.